This is a list of T cell receptor beta chains from one sample in a study of blood T cell repertoires in COVID-19. The data were produced by immunoSEQ multiplex PCR, yet TCRdb's version contains in-frame clones alone and is incomplete. The table lists about 380,000 clones, roughly 90% of them singletons. Source material: PBMCs or T cells enriched from blood (not recorded which). These receptors were obtained from a woman in her twenties or thirties who had recovered from COVID-19. CDR3s include the opening cysteine and the closing phenylalanine or tryptophan. D genes are given only for firm matches. The size of a clone is reported for some rows only, either as once, few or many, or as a class for expanded clones.

J,size,D,V,DNA,CDR3
TRBJ1-1,.,TRBD1,TRBV14,TGTGCCAGCAGCACACTAGGGGGCAGGGGGCTCACTGAAGCTTTCTTT,CASSTLGGRGLTEAFF
TRBJ2-4,.,.,TRBV28,TGTGCCACCTGCCCCAGGGCGGACAAAAACATTCAGTACTTC,CATCPRADKNIQYF
TRBJ1-2,.,.,TRBV11-2,TGTGCCAGCAGCTTAGTCGGGGGTTCAGTGGGCTACACCTTC,CASSLVGGSVGYTF
TRBJ1-3,.,.,TRBV29-1,TGCAGCGTTGAACCTCAGGGCATTGGAAACACCATATATTTT,CSVEPQGIGNTIYF
TRBJ2-3,.,TRBD2,TRBV15,TGTGCCACCAGCAAGGGACTAGCGGGGACAGATACGCAGTATTTT,CATSKGLAGTDTQYF
TRBJ2-4,.,TRBD2,TRBV27,TGTGCCAGCAGTTTATCGATTACTAGCGTTCAGTACTTC,CASSLSITSVQYF
TRBJ2-7,.,.,TRBV18,TGTGCCAGCTCCCCGACAGCGGGTAGCTCCTACGAGCAGTACTTC,CASSPTAGSSYEQYF
TRBJ1-2,.,TRBD1,TRBV7-2,TGTGCCAGCAGCCCTCGGGACAGCTATGGCTACACCTTC,CASSPRDSYGYTF
TRBJ1-4,.,.,TRBV16,TGTGCCAGCAGCGATCGGGGTGAAAAACTGTTTTTT,CASSDRGEKLFF
TRBJ2-1,.,.,TRBV27,TGTGCCAGCAGTTTATTCCGAGGACAGCTTGGTAATGAGCAGTTCTTC,CASSLFRGQLGNEQFF
TRBJ2-1,.,TRBD2,TRBV10-3,TGTGCCATCAGTCCCAGCGGGAGGGCCGACTCCTACAATGAGCAGTTCTTC,CAISPSGRADSYNEQFF
TRBJ1-2,few,TRBD1,TRBV7-8,TGTGCCAGCAGCTTAGACGGGACAGGAATTAACTATGGCTACACCTTC,CASSLDGTGINYGYTF
TRBJ2-2,.,TRBD2,TRBV9,TGTGCCAGCAGCACTGTACCGGGACTAGCGGCAACCACCGGGGAGCTGTTTTTT,CASSTVPGLAATTGELFF
TRBJ1-6,.,.,TRBV4-2,TGTGCCAGCAGCCAGGAGACAGAGTATAATTCACCCCTCCACTTT,CASSQETEYNSPLHF
TRBJ1-1,.,TRBD1,TRBV12-3/TRBV12-4,TGTGCCAGCAACCTACAGGGGAATGAAGCTTTCTTT,CASNLQGNEAFF
TRBJ1-5,.,.,TRBV19,TGTGCCAGTAGTACCCAGGGTCAGGGTGTGCCCCAGCATTTT,CASSTQGQGVPQHF
TRBJ2-7,few,TRBD2,TRBV6-5,TGTGCCAGCAGCCCACTAGCGGGAAGGTACGAGCAGTACTTC,CASSPLAGRYEQYF
TRBJ2-5,.,.,TRBV9,TGTGCCAGCAGCGTAGATGTATCCCAAGAGACCCAGTACTTC,CASSVDVSQETQYF
TRBJ2-1,once,TRBD1,TRBV5-4,TGTGCCAGCAGTTCCCGGGCGGACAGGGCCTACAATGAGCAGTTCTTC,CASSSRADRAYNEQFF
TRBJ1-5,few,.,TRBV4-1,TGCGCCAGCAGCTACAGGGTAAGCAATCAGCCCCAGCATTTT,CASSYRVSNQPQHF
TRBJ2-3,.,.,TRBV11-1,TGTGCCAGCAGCGACGGACTGGGGAGTGATACGCAGTATTTT,CASSDGLGSDTQYF
TRBJ2-7,.,.,TRBV9,TGTGCCAGCAGCCGTGGGCCATCCACCTACGAGCAGTACTTC,CASSRGPSTYEQYF
TRBJ2-7,.,TRBD1,TRBV6-1,TGTGCCAGCAGTGCGACGGGGACAGGTAATACCTACGAGCAGTACTTC,CASSATGTGNTYEQYF
TRBJ1-2,.,TRBD1,TRBV7-9,TGTGCCAGCAGCTCGGACAGGAGGTGGAACTATGGCTACACCTTC,CASSSDRRWNYGYTF
TRBJ2-1,.,.,TRBV18,TGTGCCAGCTCACCAGGGGCTAATGAGCAGTTCTTC,CASSPGANEQFF
TRBJ2-7,.,TRBD2,TRBV27,TGTGCCAGCAGTTTGGGGACTAGCGGGAGTAACGAGCAGTACTTC,CASSLGTSGSNEQYF
TRBJ2-1,.,TRBD1,TRBV27,TGTGCCAGCAGTCTAGACAGGGTCCTCTACAATGAGCAGTTCTTC,CASSLDRVLYNEQFF
TRBJ2-7,.,.,TRBV30,TGTGCCTGGAGGACGGGGTACGAGCAGTACTTC,CAWRTGYEQYF
TRBJ1-4,.,.,TRBV5-1,TGCGCCAGCAGGACAGATAGTAATGAAAAACTGTTTTTT,CASRTDSNEKLFF
TRBJ2-7,.,.,TRBV11-3,TGTGCCAGCAGCCAGGGGCCGAGCTCCTACGAGCAGTACTTC,CASSQGPSSYEQYF
TRBJ2-2,.,.,TRBV7-9,TGTGCCAGCACGATCGAGGGCACCGGGGAGCTGTTTTTT,CASTIEGTGELFF
TRBJ1-6,.,TRBD1,TRBV6-5,TGTGCCAGCAGTAACTATCAGGGGGCAAAGAATTCACCCCTCCACTTT,CASSNYQGAKNSPLHF
TRBJ1-2,.,TRBD1,TRBV11-2,TGTGCCAGCAGCTTGGGACAGGGTCTTAGCGGCTACACCTTC,CASSLGQGLSGYTF
TRBJ1-1,.,.,TRBV4-1,TGCGCCAGCAGCCTTCGGGACACGGAGAGTTCGGAAGCTTTCTTT,CASSLRDTESSEAFF
TRBJ2-2,.,TRBD1,TRBV18,TGTGCCAGCTCACGACCCGACAGGGGTGTAACCGGGGAGCTGTTTTTT,CASSRPDRGVTGELFF
TRBJ1-4,.,TRBD1,TRBV2,TGTGCCAGCAGGGGCCAGGGGGTTGAAAAACTGTTTTTT,CASRGQGVEKLFF
TRBJ1-4,.,.,TRBV2,TGTGCCAGCAGTGAATTATTGGGGGCGCGGACTAATGAAAAACTGTTTTTT,CASSELLGARTNEKLFF
TRBJ2-7,.,TRBD1,TRBV7-2,TGTGCCAGCAGCTTCTCCGGGACAGGGAGCTTTTGGTACGAGCAGTACTTC,CASSFSGTGSFWYEQYF
TRBJ2-7,once,.,TRBV18,TGTGCCAGCTCACGAGCCGGCGGGGAGAACTACGAGCAGTACTTC,CASSRAGGENYEQYF
TRBJ1-1,.,.,TRBV28,TGTGCCAGCACCCCCGTGGGGGAGGACACTGAAGCTTTCTTT,CASTPVGEDTEAFF
TRBJ2-3,.,TRBD1,TRBV27,TGTGCCAGCAGTTTAAAAGGGGGCGACGCAAGCACAGATACGCAGTATTTT,CASSLKGGDASTDTQYF
TRBJ1-5,once,.,TRBV7-6,TGTGCCAGCAGCTTAGCGGCAGGGGCCAATCAGCCCCAGCATTTT,CASSLAAGANQPQHF
TRBJ1-5,.,.,TRBV21-1,TGTGCCAGCAGCAAACCCGGAGCCGGCAGGGGGTCTGGTCAGCCCCAGCATTTT,CASSKPGAGRGSGQPQHF
TRBJ2-7,once,TRBD1,TRBV28,TGTGCCAGCAGCCGACAGGGGGCCGGCGAGCAGTACTTC,CASSRQGAGEQYF
TRBJ2-7,.,TRBD2,TRBV5-1,TGCGCCAGCAGCTTAGGACTAGCGGCCAAATACAGCTACGAGCAGTACTTC,CASSLGLAAKYSYEQYF
TRBJ1-5,.,.,TRBV28,TGTGCCAGCAGTATTAAGGGGGTCCATTATAGCAATCAGCCCCAGCATTTT,CASSIKGVHYSNQPQHF
TRBJ2-1,.,.,TRBV9,TGTGCCAGCAGCCGTCAACCATTTAGCGGTCCGTTCTTC,CASSRQPFSGPFF
TRBJ1-4,.,.,TRBV19,TGTGCCAGTAGTAACGGTTACCTTAATGAAAAACTGTTTTTT,CASSNGYLNEKLFF
TRBJ1-6,once,.,TRBV18,TGTGCCAGCTCACCAAGTCTACGCTCCTATAATTCACCCCTCCACTTT,CASSPSLRSYNSPLHF
TRBJ2-7,.,.,TRBV5-6,TGTGCCAGCAGCTTGCCAGCTCAGGGACTCACTTACTACGAGCAGTACTTC,CASSLPAQGLTYYEQYF
TRBJ2-3,few,.,TRBV19,TGTGCCAGTAGTATAGCCAGGGGTAACACAGATACGCAGTATTTT,CASSIARGNTDTQYF
TRBJ1-5,.,.,TRBV6-4,TGTGCCAGCAGTGAGGACAACAATCAGCCCCAGCATTTT,CASSEDNNQPQHF
TRBJ1-2,.,TRBD1,TRBV5-1,TGCGCCAGCAGCACCGGGACAGGGAATGGGATTAGGGACGGCTACACCTTC,CASSTGTGNGIRDGYTF